This note documents a single T cell receptor (beta chain) sequence. At least ten counts were recorded for this clonotype. This receptor's antigen is unknown. No qualities accompany the bases; no much larger clone lies one base away. These data are taken from a study of T cells in Graves' hyperthyroidism and ophthalmopathy (dated by TCRdb to the late 2010s). Turning to the overall study: Peripheral blood samples were taken at the time of initial diagnosis, prior to any treatment. TCR Vbeta CDR3 sequencing of around 130 peripheral blood samples (over 40 ophthalmopathy, around 80 hyperthyroidism and roughly 17 progressor patients) is reported in the paper. The study also compared thyroid tissue and blood T-cell repertoires from 5 to 7 Graves' hyperthyroidism patients. Once sampling was done, hyperthyroidism patients were given methimazole at a starting dose of 30 mg daily, whereas ophthalmopathy patients were given high-dose intravenous methylprednisolone. Prospective prediction of ophthalmopathy was tested in an independent validation cohort of 18 to 20 hyperthyroidism patients and around 16 patients who later progressed to ophthalmopathy. The roughly 91 discovery patients were randomly divided into training and test sets at a 7:3 ratio. A discovery cohort of approximately 97 patients, roughly 45 with Graves' ophthalmopathy and 57 with stable Graves' hyperthyroidism, was used to find distinguishing TCR V-J signatures.

In the ophthalmopathy patients, disease was moderately to severely active, with a Clinical Activity Score of 3 or more, a NOSPECS grade of 4 or more, and a duration of less than 3 months. The study excluded patients with uncontrolled infections, other autoimmune diseases, pregnancy or lactation. Clinical symptoms, serum thyroxine and TRAb, thyroid ultrasound, and orbital computed tomography formed the basis for the diagnoses. PBMCs were separated from roughly 9.6 ml of fresh peripheral blood using Ficoll-Paque density gradient centrifugation. Trizol reagent was used to extract total RNA, and RNA quality was then checked on an Agilent 2100 Bioanalyzer. What the authors observed across the whole study: In cross-validation, a model built on a 13 V-J signature told ophthalmopathy apart from stable hyperthyroidism with roughly 87% sensitivity and around 83% specificity, and in testing the same model reached 80%/75%. Blood samples also contained most of the expanded thyroid clonotypes (frequency above 0.001), which suggests that blood repertoires may reflect thyroid immune responses. Sample size was not statistically predetermined, and investigators were not blinded to group allocation. In validation, the model predicted progression to ophthalmopathy with roughly 66% sensitivity and about 73% specificity, a median of about 6.7 months before onset.

Amplification of TCR beta CDR3 regions was carried out from RNA transcripts. A first-round RT-PCR of the TCR CDR3 used the HTBI primer set with the Qiagen OneStep RT-PCR kit. A second multiplex PCR round built the libraries, followed by size selection and purification. Libraries were sequenced paired-end with 100 bp reads on an Illumina HiSeq2000. The source study handled its data this way. SOAPnuke was used to process the raw data, with reads discarded if the reads contained adapters or uncalled bases, had a mean Phred below 15, or lacked an exact constant-primer or identifier match. High-quality paired reads were merged using COPE v1.2.5, and each unique nucleotide sequence was defined as a clonotype. MiTCR v1.1 was used to align clonotypes to the IMGT TRBV, TRBD and TRBJ reference segments. The analysis included only V-J combinations with a frequency above 0.0001, which together covered approximately 99% of the repertoires. A TCS score was defined as the ratio of F50 (clonal expansion) to E x V (chaos), with BLOSUM62-based TCRdist applied between CDR3 peptides within each V-J. Welch's t-statistics and random forest reduced 500 to 550 V-J features to 13, which were used in a naive Bayes classifier (R e1071). Using fastp trimming at Q25 and MiXCR clonotype assembly, TCRdb reanalyzed the public sequencing data and kept in-frame beta chains. Rows with one shared CDR3 protein collapse into an entry with the most common genes and DNA. The V and J calls here are based on TCRdb, not the publication. The sample table records hundreds of thousands of distinct CDR3 sequences; roughly 13% of these occur just once. The ten largest clones add up to 34% of the sample.

The germline V gene (reference sequence) yields SEHNR for CDR1 and FQNEAQ for CDR2. From its cysteine to its phenylalanine, the CDR3 spans 14 amino acids. Of all the DNA, just the CDR3 is kept, 42 bases in frame from base 1. Trimming takes 0 bases from V and 2 bases from J, and the germline ends sit 4 bases apart. The material sequenced was blood. The TCR was taken from a middle-aged woman with Graves' ophthalmopathy. This chain joins TRBV7-9 to TRBJ1-4, with the D gene too uncertain to name. In nucleotide form, the sequence is TGTGCCAGCAGCTTAGCAGGGACTAATGAAAAACTGTTTTTT. Its protein is CASSLAGTNEKLFF.